These 25 T cell receptor beta chains originate from one sample sequenced in a study of cytomegalovirus exposure and HLA in healthy donors. Primers: 60 Vbeta forward and 13 Jbeta reverse. Sequencing used immunoSEQ multiplex PCR; TCRdb keeps in-frame clones, though not all of them. The data show about 190,000 clones, 60% to 85% seen once. The sample was PBMCs. The receptors were gathered from a woman aged 18-29 years in good health and CMV-seronegative.

This clone was recorded only once. The chain is built from TRBV6-6 and TRBJ2-7; D gene ambiguous. V was cut by 4 bases and J by 2 bases, with 9 bases left in between. Looked up from germline, CDR1 is MNHNY and CDR2 is SVGAGI (reference sequence). The CDR3 runs to 13 residues. The CDR3 sequence: CASSSDFAYEQYF. The CDR3 DNA sequence: TGTGCCAGCAGTTCAGACTTTGCCTACGAGCAGTACTTC.

This clone was detected a few times. This chain joins TRBV6-1 and TRBJ2-3; 12 bases map to TRBD2. The CDR3 totals 14 residues. V lost 8 bases and J lost 7; bases outside the gene matches: 7. Germline V gene data show CDR1 as MNHNS and CDR2 as SASEGT. CDR3 nucleotide sequence: TGTGCCAGCCCTAGGACTAGCGGGATATATACGCAGTATTTT. This encodes CASPRTSGIYTQYF.

There are a few counts of this clone. This rearrangement joins TRBV19 to TRBJ1-1, with D possibly matching TRBD1 (5 bases). Germline-derived CDR1 and CDR2 are LNHDA and SQIVND (reference sequence). The CDR3 consists of 16 residues. The V gene lost 2 bases and the J gene lost 1 base, with 14 bases spanning the gap. The CDR3 nucleotides are TGTGCCAGTAGTATAAACAGGCCCCCGCAGAACACTGAAGCTTTCTTT. Protein product: CASSINRPPQNTEAFF. The variable domain in full, with the rest retrieved from reference TRBV19 and TRBJ1-1, is DGGITQSPKYLFRKEGQNVTLSCEQNLNHDAMYWYRQDPGQGLRLIYYSQIVNDFQKGDIAEGYSVSREKKESFPLTVTSAQKNPTAFYLCASSINRPPQNTEAFFGQGTRLTVV.

This chain uses TRBV28 with TRBJ1-5, with D possibly matching TRBD1 (5 bases). The germline gives CDR1 MDHEN, CDR2 SYDVKM. With 9 bases removed from V and 3 bases from J, the gap between germline ends came to 18 bases. This CDR3 contains 15 residues. The CDR3 loop is CASGVVPGVNQPQHF. The DNA of the CDR3 is TGTGCCAGTGGAGTAGTTCCGGGGGTCAATCAGCCCCAGCATTTT.

The chain carries TRBV29-1 and TRBJ2-1, with 12 bases matching TRBD2. CDR1 and CDR2 (germline): SQVTM, ANQGSEA. After removal of 3 bases from V and 7 bases from J, the junction contained 13 bases not matched to a gene. This CDR3 is 17 amino acids long. In nucleotides, the CDR3 is TGCAGCGTTGATCTAGGTGGACTAGCGGGATTGCAGAATGAGCAGTTCTTC. It translates to CSVDLGGLAGLQNEQFF.

The chain links TRBV5-1 to TRBJ1-1; 12 bases map to TRBD1. Looked up from germline, CDR1 is SGHRS and CDR2 is YFSETQ. This CDR3 spans 16 amino acids. V shed 0 bases and J 4 bases; nucleotides not matched to a gene: 4. CDR3 sequence: CASSLGDRGLGTEAFF. The CDR3 region has the DNA TGCGCCAGCAGCTTGGGGGACAGGGGGCTTGGCACTGAAGCTTTCTTT.

The chain carries TRBV27 and TRBJ1-5; 7 bases fit TRBD1. Germline V gene sequence: CDR1 MNHEY, CDR2 SMNVEV (reference sequence). V lost 4 bases to trimming and J lost 3 bases; unmatched junction nucleotides: 9. This CDR3 is built from 16 residues. CDR3 nucleotide sequence: TGTGCCAGCAGTTCCCAAATACAGGGGTCCAATCAGCCCCAGCATTTT. It is translated as CASSSQIQGSNQPQHF.

The chain is built from TRBV10-3 and TRBJ1-6; weak D call: TRBD1 (6 bases). Germline V gene sequence: CDR1 ENHRY, CDR2 SYGVKD. V shed 5 bases and J shed 5 bases, with 10 bases lying between them. The CDR3 is 14 residues long. This CDR3 reads CAISNRDNNSPLHF. The CDR3, as DNA: TGTGCCATCAGTAACAGGGACAATAATTCACCCCTCCACTTT.

The V call is TRBV7-2, the J call TRBJ2-5; a possible D gene is TRBD1 (6 bases). Trimming took off 5 bases at V and 0 bases at J, with 13 bases between the two ends. The germline gives CDR1 SGHTA, CDR2 FQGNSA. CDR3 length: 15 residues. CDR3 amino acids: CASSRGQSYQETQYF. The CDR3, as DNA: TGTGCCAGCAGCCGCGGACAGTCGTACCAAGAGACCCAGTACTTC.

The rearrangement joins TRBV5-1 to TRBJ2-3, with D maybe TRBD2 (6 bases). Germline V lookup: CDR1 SGHRS, CDR2 YFSETQ. The CDR3 sequence is 15 residues long. V was trimmed by 5 bases and J by 3 bases, leaving 16 bases between them. CDR3 in amino acids: CASSSGTLDTDTQYF. For the CDR3, the DNA is TGCGCCAGCAGTTCCGGGACTCTGGATACAGATACGCAGTATTTT.

V usage is TRBV5-1 and J usage is TRBJ2-1; 8 bases are shared with TRBD2. The CDR3 runs 16 residues. Germline assignment: CDR1 SGHRS and CDR2 YFSETQ. Germline trimming cut 0 bases from V and 2 bases from J; bases unmatched to any gene: 4. CDR3 region: CASSLEASGPYNEQFF. CDR3 in DNA: TGCGCCAGCAGCTTGGAGGCTAGCGGGCCCTACAATGAGCAGTTCTTC.

The V call is TRBV25-1, the J call TRBJ1-2; tentatively, D is TRBD1 (6 bases). The CDR3 loop spans 13 amino acids. Germline values: CDR1 MGHDK, CDR2 SYGVNS. The V and J ends lost 9 bases and 8 bases respectively, with 19 bases between them. CDR3 DNA: TGTGCCAGAGCCCCGCGGGGGGGCGGAGGCTACACCTTC. The encoded protein is CARAPRGGGGYTF.

This chain joins TRBV6-5 and TRBJ1-2, with 7 nucleotides matching TRBD1. The germline CDR1 and CDR2 sequences are MNHEY and SVGAGI. After removal of 2 bases from V and 4 bases from J, the junction contained 4 bases not matched to a gene. This CDR3 is 14 amino acids long. CDR3 nucleotides: TGTGCCAGCAGTTACACCGGGACAGTCTATGGCTACACCTTC. Encoded protein: CASSYTGTVYGYTF.

The genes are TRBV4-1 and TRBJ1-4, with TRBD1 matching 8 bases. Trimming at V came to 2 bases and at J to 8 bases, leaving 16 bases not matched to a gene. This CDR3 comprises 18 residues. The germline gives CDR1 MGHRA, CDR2 YSYEKL. Here the CDR3 reads CASSQTPRRVTGAEKLFF. CDR3 in DNA: TGCGCCAGCAGCCAAACCCCGCGGAGGGTGACAGGGGCCGAAAAACTGTTTTTT.

This clone was seen more than once but under ten times. The gene calls are TRBV5-6 and TRBJ2-7; 8 bases fit TRBD2. V was clipped by 4 bases and J by 4 bases; unmatched bases: 7. CDR1 and CDR2 (germline): SGHDT, YYEEEE. This CDR3 is 14 amino acids long. The CDR3, as DNA: TGTGCCAGCAGCCCGGGACTAGGTATTTACGAGCAGTACTTC. This encodes CASSPGLGIYEQYF.

The chain carries TRBV19 and TRBJ2-7, with D maybe TRBD1 (5 bases). In germline, CDR1 is LNHDA, CDR2 SQIVND (reference sequence). Trimming left V 0 bases short and J 0 bases short, with 15 bases between. The CDR3 sequence is 17 residues long. The CDR3 reads CASSIEAPRDYSYEQYF. Written as DNA, the CDR3 is TGTGCCAGTAGTATAGAGGCCCCCAGGGATTACTCCTACGAGCAGTACTTC.

The chain combines TRBV28 with TRBJ1-1; 7 bases map to TRBD1. V lost 4 bases and J lost 4; bases outside the gene matches: 6. Germline values: CDR1 MDHEN, CDR2 SYDVKM. The CDR3 contains 14 residues. This CDR3 reads CASSSGQTPTEAFF. CDR3 in DNA: TGTGCCAGCAGTTCGGGACAGACCCCCACTGAAGCTTTCTTT.

The J gene is TRBJ2-7, the V gene TRBV5-6; unclear D gene. The CDR3 covers 13 residues. V lost 0 bases and J 5 bases, leaving 9 bases between the germline ends. CDR1 SGHDT and CDR2 YYEEEE come from the germline V gene. CDR3 sequence (DNA): TGTGCCAGCAGCTTGGTGTCTGGCCACGAGCAGTACTTC. Translated: CASSLVSGHEQYF. The full variable domain, in which reference TRBV5-6 and TRBJ2-7 provide the parts outside the CDR3, is DAGVTQSPTHLIKTRGQQVTLRCSPKSGHDTVSWYQQALGQGPQFIFQYYEEEERQRGNFPDRFSGHQFPNYSSELNVNALLLGDSALYLCASSLVSGHEQYFGPGTRLTVT.

V gene TRBV9 combines with J gene TRBJ1-6; D possibly corresponds to TRBD1 (5 bases). Germline lookup yields CDR1 SGDLS and CDR2 YYNGEE. The CDR3 covers 14 residues. V was pared by 0 bases and J by 10 bases, with 11 bases between. CDR3 loop: CASSVVGERSPLHF. Here the CDR3 DNA reads TGTGCCAGCAGCGTAGTAGGGGAACGATCACCCCTCCACTTT. The variable domain in full, completed from reference TRBV9 and TRBJ1-6, reads DSGVTQTPKHLITATGQRVTLRCSPRSGDLSVYWYQQSLDQGLQFLIQYYNGEERAKGNILERFSAQQFPDLHSELNLSSLELGDSALYFCASSVVGERSPLHFGNGTRLTVT.

This chain links TRBV6-4 with TRBJ2-5; D possibly corresponds to TRBD2 (5 bases). This CDR3 contains 12 residues. V was shortened by 6 bases and J by 7 bases, with 12 bases between the two germline ends. The germline V gene has CDR1 MRHNA and CDR2 SNTAGT. The CDR3 DNA follows: TGTGCCAGCAGAGGGATCGGAGGGACCCAGTACTTC. Residues: CASRGIGGTQYF.

The chain combines TRBV4-2 with TRBJ2-7, with D tentatively TRBD2 (6 bases). The germline CDR1 and CDR2 sequences are LGHNA and YNFKEQ. This CDR3 is built from 16 residues. With 2 bases removed from V and 0 bases from J, the gap between germline ends came to 14 bases. CDR3 sequence: CASSQTRDSSSYEQYF. CDR3 in DNA: TGTGCCAGCAGCCAAACTAGGGACTCGAGCTCCTACGAGCAGTACTTC.

This chain links TRBV27 with TRBJ1-1, with TRBD1 matching over 7 bases. This CDR3 is built from 15 residues. Losses at the gene ends were 5 bases for V and 5 bases for J; bases not matched to a gene: 11. The germline CDR1 and CDR2 sequences are MNHEY and SMNVEV (reference sequence). CDR3 sequence (DNA): TGTGCCAGCAGTCCAAGACAGGGATGGGGGACTGAAGCTTTCTTT. Protein: CASSPRQGWGTEAFF.

This CDR3 reads CASRTAPTSTDTQYF. In nucleotides, the CDR3 is TGTGCCAGCAGAACTGCACCCACCTCCACAGATACGCAGTATTTT. The V gene is TRBV28, the J gene TRBJ2-3; D unclear. Germline-derived CDR1 and CDR2 are MDHEN and SYDVKM. Trimming took 6 bases from V and 2 from J, leaving 15 bases between them. The CDR3 has 15 residues.

Here the CDR3 DNA reads TGTGCCAGCAGCCAGGACAGTCGTGGCTACACCTTC. This codes for CASSQDSRGYTF. This chain connects TRBV28 to TRBJ1-2; D may be TRBD1 (6 bases). Germline V lookup: CDR1 MDHEN, CDR2 SYDVKM. The V gene lost 6 bases and the J gene lost 7 bases, with 12 bases spanning the gap. This CDR3 is built from 12 residues.

The chain has TRBV4-2 and TRBJ2-6; 12 bases fit TRBD2. Per germline, CDR1 LGHNA and CDR2 YNFKEQ. V lost 1 base, J lost 2 bases, and 3 bases stayed unmatched. The CDR3 runs to 18 residues. The CDR3 spells CASSQASSGGAGANVLTF. Here the CDR3 DNA reads TGTGCCAGCAGCCAAGCTTCTAGCGGGGGGGCTGGGGCCAACGTCCTGACTTTC.